These T cell receptor beta chains were read from a single sample in a study of blood T cell repertoires in COVID-19. Only in-frame clones appear in the TCRdb table, and some are missing; sequencing was by immunoSEQ multiplex PCR. Of approximately 80,000 clones listed, 88% are singletons. Sequencing was done on a sample of peripheral blood. These receptors were taken from a human donor in a cohort sampled during active COVID-19. The CDR3 runs from the conserved cysteine through the conserved F or W. D genes are given only for firm matches. Rows may omit the clone size; those that give it use once, few, many or a size class.

CDR3aa	CDR3nt	j_gene	v_gene	abundance	d_gene
CASTRTQEVYGYTF	TGTGCCAGCACCCGGACACAAGAAGTCTATGGCTACACCTTC	TRBJ1-2	TRBV9	-	-
CASSPQGDEQYF	TGTGCCAGCAGCCCACAAGGGGACGAGCAGTACTTC	TRBJ2-7	TRBV7-3	few	-
CASSVRTSGSVSYEQYF	TGTGCCAGTAGCGTAAGGACTAGCGGGAGTGTCTCCTACGAGCAGTACTTC	TRBJ2-7	TRBV19	-	TRBD2
CASSLAQYATYEQYF	TGTGCCAGCAGCCTGGCGCAATACGCTACCTACGAGCAGTACTTC	TRBJ2-7	TRBV5-8	-	-
CATAATEAFF	TGTGCCACCGCGGCTACTGAAGCTTTCTTT	TRBJ1-1	TRBV9	-	-
CASSSPSTDTQYF	TGTGCCAGTAGTAGTCCTAGCACAGATACGCAGTATTTT	TRBJ2-3	TRBV19	once	-
CATSRTGVTDTQYF	TGTGCCACCAGCAGAACAGGGGTAACAGATACGCAGTATTTT	TRBJ2-3	TRBV15	-	TRBD1
CASSFGTRVHTQYF	TGTGCCAGCAGTTTCGGGACTAGGGTTCATACGCAGTATTTT	TRBJ2-3	TRBV28	-	TRBD2
CASEGNARETQYF	TGTGCCAGTGAGGGAAACGCCAGGGAGACCCAGTACTTC	TRBJ2-5	TRBV7-2	-	-
CASSLEDRKRYTF	TGCGCCAGCAGCTTGGAGGACAGAAAGAGGTACACCTTC	TRBJ1-2	TRBV5-1	once	-
CASSGGPDTEAFF	TGTGCCAGCAGCGGAGGTCCCGACACTGAAGCTTTCTTT	TRBJ1-1	TRBV9	-	-
CATSDSVANYGYTF	TGTGCCACCAGTGATTCGGTAGCTAACTATGGCTACACCTTC	TRBJ1-2	TRBV24-1	-	-
CASSRVRETQYF	TGTGCCAGCTCCAGGGTTAGGGAGACCCAGTACTTC	TRBJ2-5	TRBV18	-	-
CASSLELNSPLHF	TGTGCCAGCAGTCTCGAGCTCAATTCACCCCTCCACTTT	TRBJ1-6	TRBV2	-	-
CASSQLGQTTNEKLFF	TGTGCCAGCAGCCAACTGGGACAGACAACTAATGAAAAACTGTTTTTT	TRBJ1-4	TRBV14	-	TRBD1
CASSPGTRPDTQYF	TGTGCCAGCTCACCGGGGACTAGGCCAGATACGCAGTATTTT	TRBJ2-3	TRBV18	-	TRBD2
CAWSVGGAREQYF	TGTGCCTGGAGTGTTGGAGGGGCGAGGGAGCAGTACTTC	TRBJ2-7	TRBV30	-	-
CAWSAQRYEQYF	TGTGCCTGGAGCGCCCAGAGGTACGAGCAGTACTTC	TRBJ2-7	TRBV30	-	-
CASSQQREAYEQYF	TGTGCCAGCAGCCAACAGCGGGAGGCCTACGAGCAGTACTTC	TRBJ2-7	TRBV4-2	-	TRBD2
CASSRGGDTQYF	TGTGCCAGCAGTCGGGGGGGCGATACGCAGTATTTT	TRBJ2-3	TRBV12-3/TRBV12-4	-	TRBD2
CASSLSSTVSGNTIYF	TGTGCCAGCAGTTTATCTTCGACAGTCTCTGGAAACACCATATATTTT	TRBJ1-3	TRBV27	-	-
CASSPSGGTEAFF	TGTGCCAGCAGCCCTTCCGGGGGCACTGAAGCTTTCTTT	TRBJ1-1	TRBV3-1/TRBV3-2	-	-
CASSLKPTYGYTF	TGTGCCAGCAGTTTGAAGCCCACTTATGGCTACACCTTC	TRBJ1-2	TRBV12-3/TRBV12-4	-	-
CASSLPTSGGSTDTQYF	TGTGCCAGCTCACTCCCGACTAGCGGGGGGTCCACAGATACGCAGTATTTT	TRBJ2-3	TRBV18	once	TRBD2
CASSQITSGASSYEQYF	TGCGCCAGCAGTCAAATAACTAGCGGGGCGTCCTCCTACGAGCAGTACTTC	TRBJ2-7	TRBV23-1	-	TRBD2
CASNLAGGRTDTQYF	TGTGCCAGCAATCTAGCGGGAGGGCGCACAGATACGCAGTATTTT	TRBJ2-3	TRBV7-9	-	TRBD2
CASSGGLQETQYF	TGTGCCAGCAGCGGGGGACTGCAAGAGACCCAGTACTTC	TRBJ2-5	TRBV7-2	-	-
CASSPGLAGPTGELFF	TGCGCCAGCAGCCCGGGACTAGCGGGTCCCACCGGGGAGCTGTTTTTT	TRBJ2-2	TRBV5-1	-	TRBD2
CATSKTSGGGTDTQYF	TGTGCCACCAGTAAGACTAGCGGGGGTGGCACAGATACGCAGTATTTT	TRBJ2-3	TRBV15	-	TRBD2
CASSQSTASRSTEAFF	TGTGCCAGCAGCCAGAGTACCGCGAGTCGGAGCACTGAAGCTTTCTTT	TRBJ1-1	TRBV3-1/TRBV3-2	-	-
CASFSLVGRLNNSPLHF	TGTGCCAGCTTTTCTTTGGTCGGCAGGCTAAATAATTCACCCCTCCACTTT	TRBJ1-6	TRBV28	-	-
CASSPTEDTEAFF	TGTGCCAGCTCACCTACAGAAGACACTGAAGCTTTCTTT	TRBJ1-1	TRBV18	-	-
CASSPGTGVRSPLHF	TGTGCCAGCTCACCGGGGACAGGGGTCCGGTCACCCCTCCACTTT	TRBJ1-6	TRBV18	-	TRBD1
CAWSEGGTNEKLFF	TGTGCCTGGAGTGAGGGAGGGACTAATGAAAAACTGTTTTTT	TRBJ1-4	TRBV30	-	-
CASSLEPTANTEAFF	TGTGCCAGCAGCTTAGAACCGACAGCGAACACTGAAGCTTTCTTT	TRBJ1-1	TRBV11-2	-	-
CASSLRGGYSNQPQHF	TGTGCCAGTAGTCTCAGGGGCGGGTATAGCAATCAGCCCCAGCATTTT	TRBJ1-5	TRBV19	-	-
CASSSQLGRVNTEAFF	TGTGCCAGCAGCTCCCAACTAGGACGGGTGAACACTGAAGCTTTCTTT	TRBJ1-1	TRBV5-5	-	-
CASSWNGGQETQYF	TGTGCCAGCAGCTGGAACGGGGGCCAAGAGACCCAGTACTTC	TRBJ2-5	TRBV7-2	-	-
CASRGLAGYTGELFF	TGTGCCAGCAGGGGACTAGCGGGATACACCGGGGAGCTGTTTTTT	TRBJ2-2	TRBV6-5	-	TRBD2
CASSLRQGGGYTEAFF	TGTGCCAGCTCACTCCGACAGGGGGGAGGTTACACTGAAGCTTTCTTT	TRBJ1-1	TRBV18	-	TRBD1
CASSLEDREYGYTF	TGCGCCAGCAGCTTGGAGGACAGGGAATATGGCTACACCTTC	TRBJ1-2	TRBV5-1	-	TRBD1
CASSEGVYNSPLHF	TGTGCCAGCAGTGAGGGGGTCTATAATTCACCCCTCCACTTT	TRBJ1-6	TRBV7-6	once	-
CASSQEPKLVYEQYF	TGTGCCAGCAGCCAAGAGCCCAAACTAGTGTACGAGCAGTACTTC	TRBJ2-7	TRBV14	-	-
CASSVGQMNTEAFF	TGTGCCAGCAGCGTAGGTCAGATGAACACTGAAGCTTTCTTT	TRBJ1-1	TRBV9	-	-
CATKTSGSYEQYF	TGTGCCACAAAGACTAGCGGGAGTTACGAGCAGTACTTC	TRBJ2-7	TRBV2	-	TRBD2
CATRTASTGELFF	TGTGCCACCAGGACAGCCAGCACCGGGGAGCTGTTTTTT	TRBJ2-2	TRBV15	-	-
CASSLAGAYGYTF	TGTGCCAGCAGTTTAGCCGGTGCCTATGGCTACACCTTC	TRBJ1-2	TRBV12-3/TRBV12-4	-	-
CAISEVAGVGNTIYF	TGTGCCATCAGTGAGGTGGCAGGGGTTGGAAACACCATATATTTT	TRBJ1-3	TRBV10-3	-	-